This T cell receptor beta chain was found in a study of sequential checkpoint blockade in melanoma. Across the study: First-line arms were nivolumab then ipilimumab, or the reverse, randomized 1:1.

Per the germline V gene, CDR1 is MGHRA and CDR2 is YSYEKL. V was trimmed by 0 bases and J by 8 bases, leaving 19 bases between them. The CDR3 is 16 amino acids. Sample treatment: randomized to nivolumab then ipilimumab (arm A) or the reverse (arm B). Patients had received no earlier DNA-damaging chemotherapy. Some clones are missing from TCRdb's copy, which holds only in-frame ones; the method was immunoSEQ multiplex PCR. The data hold about 32,000 clones, with 82% observed a single time. V usage is TRBV4-1 and J usage is TRBJ1-2; TRBD1 might be the D (6 bases). This TCR was recovered from a human donor with melanoma. Sequenced material: CD8+ T cells sorted from blood (inferred from file names), taken from a patient given nivolumab and ipilimumab in sequence. In DNA form, the CDR3 reads TGCGCCAGCAGCCAAGACCCCTCCAGGGGAGGGCACGGCTACACCTTC. Translated: CASSQDPSRGGHGYTF.